This passage covers 27 T cell receptor beta chains from one sample sequenced in a study of cytomegalovirus exposure and HLA in healthy donors. The PCR ran on 60 Vbeta and 13 Jbeta primers. Libraries were prepared by immunoSEQ multiplex PCR; TCRdb keeps only in-frame clonotypes and omits some of them. The repertoire holds around 150,000 clones, with about a tenth as singletons. The source material was PBMCs. Every receptor here comes from a male donor in good health and CMV-seronegative.

This sequence joins TRBV4-3 and TRBJ2-2; possible D gene TRBD1, 6 bases. Germline values: CDR1 LGHNA, CDR2 YSLEER. The CDR3 has 13 amino acids. The ends were cut back, 8 bases at V and 0 bases at J, with 7 bases in the middle. The CDR3 DNA reads TGCGCCAGCGGGGACACGAACACCGGGGAGCTGTTTTTT. It encodes CASGDTNTGELFF.

This clone has more than one count but fewer than ten. The chain combines TRBV28 with TRBJ1-2; 9 positions match TRBD1. In germline, CDR1 is MDHEN, CDR2 SYDVKM. J was trimmed by 7 bases and V by 5 bases; bases with no gene match: 11. The CDR3 loop spans 15 amino acids. The chain's CDR3 is CASSPGDRETGGYTF. The CDR3 nucleotides are TGTGCCAGCAGTCCGGGGGACAGGGAAACGGGTGGCTACACCTTC.

This clone was picked up a small number of times. Written as DNA, the CDR3 is TGTGCCATCACCTCCTCGGGGGGCAGGGGGCGCGTTGGATATGGCTACACCTTC. As protein: CAITSSGGRGRVGYGYTF. The V gene is TRBV28, the J gene TRBJ1-2, with TRBD1 matching over 8 bases. The V gene's germline CDR1 is MDHEN and CDR2 SYDVKM. The ends lost 10 bases at V and 5 bases at J; junction bases unmatched: 24. There are 18 residues in the CDR3.

As regards this clone: The conserved phenylalanine or tryptophan normally closing the CDR3 is absent here, so this likely arose from a read error. The chain employs TRBV6-1 and TRBJ1-3, with TRBD1 matching over 9 bases. With V trimmed by 3 bases and J by 4 bases, 1 base remained unmatched. Germline V lookup: CDR1 MNHNS, CDR2 SASEGT. The CDR3 contains 14 residues. CDR3 region: CASSDGTGGNTIYV. CDR3 DNA sequence: TGTGCCAGCAGTGATGGGACAGGGGGAAACACCATATATGTT.

In its sample, this clone was seen a few times. The CDR3 sequence: CASSPGGPGAYEQYF. CDR3 DNA: TGCGCCAGCAGCCCGGGGGGGCCGGGGGCCTACGAGCAGTACTTC. The genes are TRBV5-1 and TRBJ2-7; 8 bases map to TRBD2. This CDR3 has 15 residues. CDR1 is SGHRS, CDR2 YFSETQ, per germline. J lost 2 bases, V lost 4 bases, and 8 bases had no gene match.

This clone came up a few times. The V and J genes are TRBV6-5 and TRBJ2-7, with 9 bases matching TRBD1. Trimming cost V 2 bases and J 6 bases; bases outside gene matches: 5. Germline assignment: CDR1 MNHEY and CDR2 SVGAGI. CDR3 size: 14 residues. CDR3 protein: CASSYGQGTAEQYF. The CDR3 DNA reads as TGTGCCAGCAGTTACGGACAGGGGACCGCCGAGCAGTACTTC.

This clone was seen a few times. CDR3 in DNA: TGTGCCAGCAGTGAAGCGAGCCCAGGGGCCATAACAAACACTGAAGCTTTCTTT. This translates into CASSEASPGAITNTEAFF. The V call is TRBV6-1, the J call TRBJ1-1; TRBD1 might be the D (6 bases). The length of the CDR3 is 18 residues. Germline V gene sequence: CDR1 MNHNS, CDR2 SASEGT. The V end was cut by 0 bases, the J end by 2 bases, with 19 bases between.

This clone was picked up a small number of times. This chain connects TRBV19 to TRBJ2-7; 9 bases map to TRBD2. The CDR3 contains 16 residues. Per the germline V gene, CDR1 is LNHDA and CDR2 is SQIVND (reference sequence). V was clipped by 4 bases and J by 7 bases; unmatched bases: 14. CDR3 in amino acids: CASSNAAEAGGLEQYF. In DNA, the CDR3 is TGTGCCAGTAGTAACGCTGCCGAAGCGGGAGGACTAGAGCAGTACTTC.

This clone was seen only a few times. The chain couples TRBV27 to TRBJ2-7, with a weak D call TRBD2 (5 bases). Germline V CDR1 and CDR2: MNHEY, SMNVEV (reference sequence). This CDR3 comprises 16 residues. V was cut by 6 bases and J by 1 base, with 19 bases left in between. This chain's CDR3 is CASRLYEGSKSYEQYF. The CDR3 coding sequence is TGTGCCAGCAGACTCTACGAGGGATCCAAATCCTACGAGCAGTACTTC.

This clone was seen only a few times. The chain carries TRBV5-1 and TRBJ2-5; 9 nucleotides align to TRBD2. V lost 0 bases and J lost 2; bases outside the gene matches: 11. Germline V CDR1 and CDR2: SGHRS, YFSETQ. This CDR3 contains 18 residues. The CDR3 loop reads CASSLAGTSFSKQETQYF. The CDR3 nucleotides read TGCGCCAGCAGCTTGGCCGGGACTAGCTTTTCGAAACAAGAGACCCAGTACTTC. The full variable domain, its missing parts supplied by reference TRBV5-1 and TRBJ2-5, is KAGVTQTPRYLIKTRGQQVTLSCSPISGHRSVSWYQQTPGQGLQFLFEYFSETQRNKGNFPGRFSGRQFSNSRSEMNVSTLELGDSALYLCASSLAGTSFSKQETQYFGPGTRLLVL.

This clone was detected only a few times. The chain joins TRBV2 to TRBJ2-2, with 9 bases identical to TRBD2. The junction had 5 bases not matched to a gene; V was cut back by 6 bases and J by 3 bases. There are 15 residues in the CDR3. Looked up from germline, CDR1 is SNHLY and CDR2 is FYNNEI. The CDR3 DNA reads as TGTGCCAGCAGGACTCGACTAGCGGACACCGGGGAGCTGTTTTTT. Its translation is CASRTRLADTGELFF. The variable domain in full, completed from reference TRBV2 and TRBJ2-2, reads EPEVTQTPSHQVTQMGQEVILRCVPISNHLYFYWYRQILGQKVEFLVSFYNNEISEKSEIFDDQFSVERPDGSNFTLKIRSTKLEDSAMYFCASRTRLADTGELFFGEGSRLTVL.

This clone was picked up a small number of times. The chain recombines TRBV19 with TRBJ2-1; 12 bases agree with TRBD2. V lost 0 bases and J lost 6; bases outside the gene matches: 3. This CDR3 has 16 amino acids. Germline CDR1 LNHDA, CDR2 SQIVND (reference sequence). The CDR3 sequence: CASSIDLGLAGNEQFF. Written as DNA, the CDR3 is TGTGCCAGTAGTATAGACCTGGGACTAGCGGGCAATGAGCAGTTCTTC. Supplemented by reference TRBV19 and TRBJ2-1, the full variable domain reads DGGITQSPKYLFRKEGQNVTLSCEQNLNHDAMYWYRQDPGQGLRLIYYSQIVNDFQKGDIAEGYSVSREKKESFPLTVTSAQKNPTAFYLCASSIDLGLAGNEQFFGPGTRLTVL.

This clone was observed a handful of times. CDR3 protein: CASSSPTSGKADTQYF. CDR3 bases: TGTGCCAGCAGTTCACCAACTAGCGGGAAAGCAGATACGCAGTATTTT. The rearrangement joins TRBV28 to TRBJ2-3; 10 nucleotides align to TRBD2. The trim removed 4 bases at V and 4 bases at J, leaving 8 bases unmatched. Germline assignment: CDR1 MDHEN and CDR2 SYDVKM. This CDR3 comprises 16 residues.

This sequence joins TRBV19 and TRBJ2-7; 10 bases match TRBD1. CDR1 is LNHDA and CDR2 is SQIVND in the germline V gene (reference sequence). CDR3 length: 14 amino acids. J gave up 4 bases and V 5 bases, and 5 bases lay outside the gene matches. The CDR3 DNA sequence: TGTGCCAGTAGTCAGCCGGGACAGGGGTACGAGCAGTACTTC. Protein product: CASSQPGQGYEQYF.

V gene TRBV7-3 combines with J gene TRBJ2-1; 7 bases are a match to TRBD2. CDR1 is SGHTA, CDR2 FQGTGA, per germline. The junction had 10 bases not matched to a gene; V was cut back by 5 bases and J by 9 bases. This CDR3 has 14 amino acids. The CDR3 region has the DNA TGTGCCAGCAGCCCAGCTGGGAGGGCCGCTGAGCAGTTCTTC. It encodes CASSPAGRAAEQFF.

The chain combines TRBV28 with TRBJ2-1, with TRBD1 matching 7 bases. Germline CDR1 reads MDHEN; CDR2 reads SYDVKM. Trimming removed 6 bases from V and 5 bases from J; junction bases left unmatched: 4. CDR3 size: 13 residues. CDR3 protein: CASRPGQNNEQFF. Here the CDR3 DNA reads TGTGCCAGCAGGCCGGGACAGAACAATGAGCAGTTCTTC.

This clone was detected only a few times. V usage is TRBV6-5 and J usage is TRBJ2-2; D might be TRBD1 (5 bases). This CDR3 is built from 15 residues. Germline V gene sequence: CDR1 MNHEY, CDR2 SVGAGI. V was cut by 6 bases and J by 4 bases, with 15 bases left in between. The CDR3 sequence: CASRADRILTGELFF. Here the CDR3 DNA reads TGTGCCAGCAGGGCCGACAGAATACTCACCGGGGAGCTGTTTTTT.

This clone was seen only a few times. This sequence joins TRBV5-1 and TRBJ2-1; 10 nucleotides align to TRBD2. The CDR3 totals 16 residues. Losses at the gene ends were 3 bases for V and 3 bases for J; bases not matched to a gene: 6. Germline values: CDR1 SGHRS, CDR2 YFSETQ. This CDR3 is CASSSYLAGGYNEQFF. CDR3 nucleotide sequence: TGCGCCAGCAGCTCCTACTTAGCGGGGGGCTACAATGAGCAGTTCTTC.

This clone appeared a few times. The chain employs TRBV19 and TRBJ2-1; 16 nucleotides agree with TRBD2. The V segment lost 5 bases and the J segment 7 bases; nucleotides outside the gene matches: 8. From germline, CDR1 is LNHDA and CDR2 SQIVND (reference sequence). The CDR3 has 17 residues. CDR3 sequence: CASSSGTSGGAGNEQFF. The CDR3 DNA follows: TGTGCCAGTAGTTCCGGGACTAGCGGGGGGGCCGGGAATGAGCAGTTCTTC.

The chain combines TRBV28 with TRBJ2-2; 7 positions match TRBD2. The CDR3 is 15 amino acids. In germline, CDR1 is MDHEN, CDR2 SYDVKM. Trimming took 10 bases from V and 5 from J; bases not matched to a gene: 13. CDR3 DNA: TGTGCCAACTCCCACGGCGGGGGAGGGACCGGGGAGCTGTTTTTT. It encodes CANSHGGGGTGELFF.

A few counts support this clone. The rearrangement uses TRBV7-2 and TRBJ2-5; TRBD2 agrees at 8 bases. CDR3 size: 15 residues. V trimming: 4 bases; J trimming: 4 bases; junction bases outside the gene matches: 8. Germline V CDR1 and CDR2: SGHTA, FQGNSA. CDR3 in DNA: TGTGCCAGCAGCTCATCCGGGACTAGTCGAGAGACCCAGTACTTC. Its protein is CASSSSGTSRETQYF.

This clone has just a few counts. The genes are TRBV28 and TRBJ1-2; D unclear. The CDR3 spans 13 residues. Germline V CDR1 and CDR2: MDHEN, SYDVKM. Trimming pared 3 bases from V and 2 bases from J, leaving 7 bases between. The CDR3 loop is CASSLTPNYGYTF. In nucleotides, the CDR3 is TGTGCCAGCAGTTTGACACCAAACTATGGCTACACCTTC.

This clone was found a few times. The chain employs TRBV10-3 and TRBJ2-3; D is perhaps TRBD2 (5 bases). V was cut by 0 bases and J by 0 bases, with 13 bases left in between. This CDR3 region has 17 residues. The V gene's germline CDR1 is ENHRY and CDR2 SYGVKD. The CDR3 sequence is CAISESRRPGSTDTQYF. CDR3 bases: TGTGCCATCAGTGAGTCGAGACGGCCGGGGAGCACAGATACGCAGTATTTT.

This clone has more than one count but fewer than ten. The chain carries TRBV11-1 and TRBJ2-6, with D tentatively TRBD1 (6 bases). The germline gives CDR1 SGHAT, CDR2 FQDESV (reference sequence). The CDR3 has 14 residues. The ends were cut back, 6 bases at V and 12 bases at J, with 18 bases in the middle. The CDR3 bases are TGTGCCAGCAGTAAGGGACAAGGCCTAGGCGTCCTGACTTTC. It specifies CASSKGQGLGVLTF.

This clone was detected only a few times. V is TRBV6-5 and J is TRBJ1-5; D is perhaps TRBD1 (5 bases). The V gene's germline CDR1 is MNHEY and CDR2 SVGAGI. V lost 0 bases and J 6 bases, leaving 15 bases between the germline ends. The CDR3 totals 16 residues. The CDR3 loop reads CASSYSDPAGGQPQHF. The CDR3 DNA sequence: TGTGCCAGCAGTTACTCAGACCCGGCGGGGGGTCAGCCCCAGCATTTT.

The genes are TRBV5-6 and TRBJ1-1, with TRBD1 matching 8 bases. Germline V gene lookup returns CDR1 SGHDT and CDR2 YYEEEE. V shed 3 bases and J 4 bases; nucleotides not matched to a gene: 5. This CDR3 comprises 14 residues. CDR3 residues: CASSSGQGFTEAFF. The CDR3 DNA reads TGTGCCAGCAGCTCCGGACAGGGCTTCACTGAAGCTTTCTTT.

The chain employs TRBV27 and TRBJ2-7; D is unclear. Germline loops: CDR1 MNHEY, CDR2 SMNVEV (reference sequence). The CDR3 extends over 15 amino acids. V was cut by 2 bases and J by 2 bases, with 13 bases left in between. The CDR3 bases are TGTGCCAGCAGTTTAAGTCTTGGGCGCGCCTACGAGCAGTACTTC. It yields the protein CASSLSLGRAYEQYF.